This passage covers 13 T cell receptor beta chains from one sample sequenced in a study of T cell responses to AZD1222 COVID-19 vaccine. The repertoire was sequenced with immunoSEQ multiplex PCR; TCRdb's copy has only in-frame clones and lacks some. The repertoire has 90,000 to 95,000 clones, around 89% of them found once; the top ten carry roughly an eighth. Sample: peripheral blood, taken 28 days after the second AZD1222 dose. These receptors were obtained from an adult who received the AZD1222 COVID-19 vaccine.

The chain links TRBV12-2 to TRBJ1-6; TRBD1 is taken as the D call from the table, unchecked against the DNA. TRBV12-2 is a listed pseudogene. The CDR3 totals 16 residues. CDR3 in DNA: TGTGCAAGTCCTACCTGCCAGGGGATAAATAATTCACCCCTCCACTTT. This codes for CASPTCQGINNSPLHF.

This chain joins TRBV4-1 and TRBJ1-2; 7 nucleotides line up with TRBD1. CDR3 length equals 14 residues. From germline, CDR1 is MGHRA and CDR2 YSYEKL. The junction had 12 bases not matched to a gene; V was cut back by 6 bases and J by 8 bases. This chain's CDR3 is CASSLPQGSFGYTF. The CDR3 DNA is TGCGCCAGCAGTCTCCCACAGGGGTCGTTCGGCTACACCTTC.

The J gene is TRBJ2-3, the V gene TRBV9; 7 nucleotides match TRBD2. V trimming: 4 bases; J trimming: 0 bases; junction bases outside the gene matches: 11. The CDR3 is 17 residues long. CDR1 SGDLS and CDR2 YYNGEE come from the germline V gene. Written as DNA, the CDR3 is TGTGCCAGCAGCAGAAAGCGGGACCCCTCAAGCACAGATACGCAGTATTTT. Its translation is CASSRKRDPSSTDTQYF.

This clone was seen more than once but under ten times. The chain links TRBV27 to TRBJ1-1; the D is unclear. The CDR3 has 15 amino acids. V lost 6 bases, J lost 0 bases, and 14 bases lay in between. CDR1 and CDR2 (germline): MNHEY, SMNVEV (reference sequence). The CDR3 spells CASSQLRQLNTEAFF. The CDR3, as DNA: TGTGCCAGCAGCCAGCTGCGGCAGTTGAACACTGAAGCTTTCTTT.

This clone was counted only a few times. V and J are TRBV6-4 and TRBJ2-3; 7 bases line up with TRBD2. The length of the CDR3 is 13 residues. With V trimmed by 5 bases and J by 3 bases, 2 bases remained unmatched. Looked up from germline, CDR1 is MRHNA and CDR2 is SNTAGT. This chain's CDR3 is CASSSGETDTQYF. DNA for the CDR3: TGTGCCAGCAGTAGCGGGGAGACAGATACGCAGTATTTT.

The chain combines TRBV5-1 with TRBJ1-1; possible D gene TRBD1, 5 bases. Germline V gene data show CDR1 as SGHRS and CDR2 as YFSETQ. Trimming removed 0 bases at V and 1 base at J, with 7 bases between. The CDR3 is 14 amino acids. The CDR3 DNA reads as TGCGCCAGCAGCTTGGTACAGGCGAACACTGAAGCTTTCTTT. It is translated as CASSLVQANTEAFF.

This sequence joins TRBV6-5 and TRBJ2-5; TRBD2 matches at 8 bases. V was pared by 8 bases and J by 0 bases, with 8 bases of the junction left unmatched. The germline gives CDR1 MNHEY, CDR2 SVGAGI. This CDR3 has 15 amino acids. The CDR3 spells CASGTGGGYQETQYF. The CDR3 nucleotides are TGTGCCAGCGGGACGGGCGGGGGGTACCAAGAGACCCAGTACTTC.

V usage is TRBV19 and J usage is TRBJ1-2; 7 bases are shared with TRBD1. The CDR3 has 16 amino acids. Germline lookup yields CDR1 LNHDA and CDR2 SQIVND (reference sequence). V was pared by 4 bases and J by 4 bases, with 12 bases of the junction left unmatched. The CDR3 here is CASSKGTEVGLYGYTF. CDR3 bases: TGTGCCAGTAGTAAGGGGACAGAAGTTGGACTCTATGGCTACACCTTC.

This clone was seen more than once but under ten times. This chain uses TRBV5-8 with TRBJ2-7, with D possibly TRBD1 on 6 matching bases. CDR3 size: 17 residues. V lost 0 bases and J 1 base, leaving 17 bases between the germline ends. Germline V CDR1 and CDR2: SGHTS, YDEGEE. CDR3 amino acids: CASSLGSVGQGSYEQYF. The CDR3 bases are TGTGCCAGCAGCTTGGGTAGCGTGGGGCAGGGGTCCTACGAGCAGTACTTC.

This clone was found a few times. V gene TRBV7-9 combines with J gene TRBJ2-1; 11 bases agree with TRBD1. The V segment lost 5 bases and the J segment 6 bases; nucleotides outside the gene matches: 6. Germline loops: CDR1 SEHNR, CDR2 FQNEAQ (reference sequence). This CDR3 has 15 residues. The DNA of the CDR3 is TGTGCCAGCAGCCCCCGGACAGGGGGCTTCAATGAGCAGTTCTTC. This gives the protein CASSPRTGGFNEQFF.

The chain couples TRBV5-4 to TRBJ2-1; no reliable D call. V lost 4 bases to trimming and J lost 7 bases, with 18 bases between them. The CDR3 is 15 amino acids. From germline, CDR1 is SGHNT and CDR2 YYREEE (reference sequence). CDR3 sequence reads: CASSKDLPMRNEQFF. The CDR3 DNA reads as TGTGCCAGCAGCAAAGACCTCCCTATGAGGAATGAGCAGTTCTTC.

This sequence joins TRBV9 and TRBJ1-1; 7 positions agree with TRBD1. Per germline, CDR1 SGDLS and CDR2 YYNGEE. Losses at the gene ends were 4 bases for V and 8 bases for J; bases not matched to a gene: 14. The CDR3 extends over 15 amino acids. CDR3 sequence reads: CASSYTDRERAEAFF. For the CDR3, the DNA is TGTGCCAGCAGCTATACCGACAGGGAGAGAGCCGAAGCTTTCTTT.

The V call is TRBV7-9, the J call TRBJ2-3; 7 positions agree with TRBD1. V lost 5 bases, J lost 5 bases, and 10 bases stayed unmatched. Germline CDR1 is SEHNR and CDR2 is FQNEAQ (reference sequence). The CDR3 spans 15 residues. The CDR3 DNA reads as TGTGCCAGCAGCGAGGGACAGAGGTCCTTAGATACGCAGTATTTT. As protein: CASSEGQRSLDTQYF.